The 26 T cell receptor beta chains presented below share a single source sample, sequenced in a study of CD8+ T cells in alopecia areata. cDNA serving as the sequencing template came from extracted, reverse transcribed RNA. Measured with immunoSEQ multiplex PCR; TCRdb has only the in-frame clones, and not every one. This table has some 110,000 clones, 50% to 75% appearing once. Sample treatment: oral pan-JAK inhibitor, 5-10 mg twice daily. Sequenced here: CD8+ T cells sorted from blood, sampled at week 24, from a patient treated with tofacitinib. The origin of the receptors is a human donor with alopecia areata.

The rearrangement uses TRBV7-2 and TRBJ2-5; 15 positions agree with TRBD2. V trimming: 3 bases; J trimming: 8 bases; junction bases outside the gene matches: 10. Germline CDR1 reads SGHTA; CDR2 reads FQGNSA. The CDR3 totals 17 residues. The CDR3 loop reads CASSLEGTSGGKRTQYF. The CDR3 bases are TGTGCCAGCAGCTTGGAGGGGACTAGCGGGGGGAAGAGAACCCAGTACTTC.

This clone was seen a single time. As DNA, the CDR3 is TGTGCCAGTAGTAGGATCTTCATGAACACTGAAGCTTTCTTT. The encoded protein is CASSRIFMNTEAFF. The V gene is TRBV19, the J gene TRBJ1-1; no clear D gene. The ends were cut back, 4 bases at V and 0 bases at J, with 9 bases in the middle. Germline CDR1 reads LNHDA; CDR2 reads SQIVND (reference sequence). The CDR3 sequence is 14 residues long.

V and J are TRBV15 and TRBJ2-7; the D gene could be TRBD1 or TRBD2 (5 bases each). This CDR3 is built from 14 residues. Between the trimmed V and J ends, which lost 1 base and 2 bases, there was a span of 9 bases. Germline CDR1 reads LNHNV; CDR2 reads YYDKDF (reference sequence). The CDR3 protein is CATSRVQGPYEQYF. The CDR3 nucleotides read TGTGCCACCAGCAGAGTTCAGGGACCCTACGAGCAGTACTTC.

The V gene is TRBV7-9, the J gene TRBJ2-1; D remains ambiguous. The CDR3 sequence is 15 residues long. Trimming took off 1 base at V and 0 bases at J, with 7 bases between the two ends. Germline values: CDR1 SEHNR, CDR2 FQNEAQ (reference sequence). The CDR3 protein is CASSLVSDSYNEQFF. DNA for the CDR3: TGTGCCAGCAGCTTAGTTTCAGACTCCTACAATGAGCAGTTCTTC.

The CDR3 nucleotides are TGCGCCAGCAGCCAAATTAGTATTCCGCAAGAGACCCAGTACTTC. This gives the protein CASSQISIPQETQYF. The V call is TRBV4-1, the J call TRBJ2-5; D is uncertain. The CDR3 runs 15 residues. Germline-derived CDR1 and CDR2 are MGHRA and YSYEKL. V was trimmed by 2 bases and J by 2 bases, leaving 12 bases between them.

The J gene is TRBJ2-1, the V gene TRBV7-2; TRBD2 aligns across 12 bases. The V and J ends lost 2 bases and 8 bases, in that order; junction bases with no gene match: 4. The CDR3 loop spans 15 amino acids. Germline lookup yields CDR1 SGHTA and CDR2 FQGNSA. Here the CDR3 DNA reads TGTGCCAGCAGCTTACTAGCGGGGGGGAGGGATGAGCAGTTCTTC. Protein product: CASSLLAGGRDEQFF. The entire variable domain, with the rest obtained from reference TRBV7-2 and TRBJ2-1, is as follows: GAGVSQSPSNKVTEKGKDVELRCDPISGHTALYWYRQSLGQGLEFLIYFQGNSAPDKSGLPSDRFSAERTGGSVSTLTIQRTQQEDSAVYLCASSLLAGGRDEQFFGPGTRLTVL.

This clone came up once. Other DNA sequences in the sample encode the same CDR3. V usage is TRBV27 and J usage is TRBJ2-1; D is uncertain. Germline-derived CDR1 and CDR2 are MNHEY and SMNVEV (reference sequence). This CDR3 region has 13 residues. V shed 3 bases and J shed 4 bases, with 7 bases lying between them. This CDR3 reads CASSFGRYNEQFF. Here the CDR3 DNA reads TGTGCCAGCAGTTTTGGACGGTACAATGAGCAGTTCTTC.

The chain recombines TRBV2 with TRBJ1-2, with 7 bases identical to TRBD1. Germline V CDR1 and CDR2: SNHLY, FYNNEI. The CDR3 spans 12 residues. V gave up 10 bases and J gave up 6 bases; unmatched junction bases: 8. Written as DNA, the CDR3 is TGTGCCACCCACAGGGGAGTAAATGGCTACACCTTC. Residues: CATHRGVNGYTF. Together with reference TRBV2 and TRBJ1-2, the CDR3 gives the full variable domain: EPEVTQTPSHQVTQMGQEVILRCVPISNHLYFYWYRQILGQKVEFLVSFYNNEISEKSEIFDDQFSVERPDGSNFTLKIRSTKLEDSAMYFCATHRGVNGYTFGSGTRLTVV.

The chain links TRBV11-2 to TRBJ2-1; maybe TRBD1 (5 bases). The V gene lost 4 bases and the J gene lost 4 bases, with 11 bases spanning the gap. The CDR3 runs 14 residues. The germline V gene encodes CDR1 SGHAT and CDR2 FQNNGV. The CDR3 is CASSWWGEYNEQFF. CDR3 sequence (DNA): TGTGCCAGCAGCTGGTGGGGCGAGTACAATGAGCAGTTCTTC.

The chain has TRBV14 and TRBJ1-1; maybe TRBD1 (6 bases). Germline-derived CDR1 and CDR2 are SGHDN and FVKESK. The CDR3 is made up of 13 amino acids. V was shortened by 4 bases and J by 5 bases, with 11 bases between the two germline ends. The CDR3 DNA is TGTGCCAGCAGCCGCAGGGGAATTACTGAAGCTTTCTTT. Residues: CASSRRGITEAFF.

The J gene is TRBJ1-1, the V gene TRBV4-1; no clear D. This CDR3 is 13 amino acids long. With 5 bases removed from V and 11 bases from J, the gap between germline ends came to 18 bases. CDR1 is MGHRA, CDR2 YSYEKL, per germline. The CDR3 loop reads CASSIVGGGPAFF. CDR3 nucleotide sequence: TGCGCCAGCAGCATCGTTGGCGGAGGGCCTGCTTTCTTT.

The chain employs TRBV30 and TRBJ2-7, with TRBD1 matching 7 bases. The V gene end was trimmed by 5 bases and the J gene end by 2 bases; junction bases not matched to a gene: 6. Germline lookup yields CDR1 GTSNPN and CDR2 SVGIG (reference sequence). This CDR3 comprises 13 residues. CDR3 coding DNA: TGTGCCTGGGGTCAGGGGGTAACCTACGAGCAGTACTTC. It encodes CAWGQGVTYEQYF.

The chain joins TRBV2 to TRBJ1-1; the D gene is possibly TRBD1 (5 bases). CDR1 SNHLY and CDR2 FYNNEI come from the germline V gene. The CDR3 is 17 amino acids. The V and J ends lost 4 bases and 0 bases respectively, with 18 bases between them. Here the CDR3 reads CASSGTVGRTMNTEAFF. The CDR3 coding sequence is TGTGCCAGCAGTGGAACGGTGGGACGGACCATGAACACTGAAGCTTTCTTT. Together with reference TRBV2 and TRBJ1-1, the CDR3 gives the full variable domain: EPEVTQTPSHQVTQMGQEVILRCVPISNHLYFYWYRQILGQKVEFLVSFYNNEISEKSEIFDDQFSVERPDGSNFTLKIRSTKLEDSAMYFCASSGTVGRTMNTEAFFGQGTRLTVV.

The V call is TRBV2, the J call TRBJ2-7; D is undetermined. The V gene's germline CDR1 is SNHLY and CDR2 FYNNEI. The V end was cut by 5 bases, the J end by 3 bases, with 20 bases between. The CDR3 spans 16 residues. CDR3 region: CASSHPPKMPGYEQYF. CDR3 DNA: TGTGCCAGCAGTCACCCACCGAAGATGCCTGGCTACGAGCAGTACTTC.

This clone has more than one count but fewer than ten. The rearrangement joins TRBV29-1 to TRBJ2-5; D unclear. Germline V lookup: CDR1 SQVTM, CDR2 ANQGSEA. The CDR3 has 11 amino acids. The germline V and J ends were trimmed by 4 bases and 5 bases, with 8 bases remaining between them. The CDR3 bases are TGCAGCGTTGTAGCCCAGGAGACCCAGTACTTC. This encodes CSVVAQETQYF.

Of note for this clone: A much larger clone sits a single nucleotide away, making a read error possible. The J gene is TRBJ2-7, the V gene TRBV5-6, with 9 bases lining up with TRBD1. The V segment lost 4 bases and the J segment 3 bases; nucleotides outside the gene matches: 8. The CDR3 is made up of 15 amino acids. Germline V gives CDR1 SGHDT, CDR2 YYEEEE. The CDR3 nucleotides are TGTGCCAGCAGCCAAGGGACAGGGTGGGACTACGAGCAGTACTTC. Protein sequence: CASSQGTGWDYEQYF.

J is TRBJ1-1 and V is TRBV7-8; no definite D call. The CDR3 contains 11 residues. The germline V gene encodes CDR1 SGHVS and CDR2 FQNEAQ. V shed 1 base and J shed 5 bases, with 2 bases lying between them. The CDR3 is CASSLGTEAFF. The CDR3 DNA reads as TGTGCCAGCAGCTTAGGGACTGAAGCTTTCTTT.

The chain links TRBV29-1 to TRBJ1-2, with D maybe TRBD1 (5 bases). The CDR3 covers 13 residues. CDR1 and CDR2 from the germline V gene are SQVTM and ANQGSEA. Between the trimmed V and J ends, which lost 6 bases and 4 bases, there was a span of 15 bases. CDR3 amino acids: CSVAGYPIYGYTF. In DNA, the CDR3 is TGCAGCGTCGCAGGGTACCCTATCTATGGCTACACCTTC.

This sequence joins TRBV13 and TRBJ1-2, with 7 bases aligning to TRBD1. The trim removed 4 bases at V and 10 bases at J, leaving 15 bases unmatched. Germline loops: CDR1 PRHDT, CDR2 FYEKMQ (reference sequence). The CDR3 consists of 15 residues. CDR3 nucleotide sequence: TGTGCCAGCAGCTCAGCTACCGGGACAGCGGGTATCTACACCTTC. Translating gives CASSSATGTAGIYTF. Complete variable domain (other parts from reference TRBV13 and TRBJ1-2): AAGVIQSPRHLIKEKRETATLKCYPIPRHDTVYWYQQGPGQDPQFLISFYEKMQSDKGSIPDRFSAQQFSDYHSELNMSSLELGDSALYFCASSSATGTAGIYTFGSGTRLTVV.

In the case of this clone: Different DNA sequences within this sample yield the same CDR3. This sequence joins TRBV30 and TRBJ1-1; D call uncertain. Germline CDR1 and CDR2: GTSNPN and SVGIG (reference sequence). Trimming removed 0 bases from V and 5 bases from J, with 4 bases in between. The CDR3 extends over 11 amino acids. The CDR3 is CAWSVGTEAFF. For the CDR3, the DNA is TGTGCCTGGAGTGTCGGGACTGAAGCTTTCTTT.

The rearrangement uses TRBV9 and TRBJ2-2, with D possibly matching TRBD2 (6 bases). Trimming took 3 bases from V and 0 from J, leaving 9 bases between them. The CDR3 covers 15 residues. Per the germline V gene, CDR1 is SGDLS and CDR2 is YYNGEE. CDR3 loop: CASSAGLTNTGELFF. The CDR3 nucleotides read TGTGCCAGCAGCGCGGGACTTACGAACACCGGGGAGCTGTTTTTT.

The chain carries TRBV13 and TRBJ1-2; the D is unclear. Per the germline V gene, CDR1 is PRHDT and CDR2 is FYEKMQ (reference sequence). This CDR3 region has 15 residues. V dropped 1 base and J dropped 4 bases, with 13 bases sitting between them. The CDR3, as DNA: TGTGCCAGCAGCTTAGAAGGCAGTATACCCTATGGCTACACCTTC. As protein: CASSLEGSIPYGYTF.

This clone was seen once. V is TRBV7-9 and J is TRBJ2-3, with D perhaps TRBD2 (6 bases). Trimming took 5 bases from V and 8 from J, leaving 20 bases between them. In germline, CDR1 is SEHNR, CDR2 FQNEAQ (reference sequence). The CDR3 totals 15 residues. CDR3 protein: CASSEFWGTSTTQYF. CDR3 coding DNA: TGTGCCAGCAGCGAATTTTGGGGGACTTCGACTACGCAGTATTTT.

Concerning this clone itself: This sample includes further DNA sequences coding for the same CDR3. J is TRBJ2-7 and V is TRBV9, with TRBD1 matching over 7 bases. The CDR3 sequence is 13 residues long. Looked up from germline, CDR1 is SGDLS and CDR2 is YYNGEE. Trimming removed 0 bases from V and 4 bases from J; junction bases left unmatched: 1. The CDR3 nucleotides are TGTGCCAGCAGCGTAGGGGACAGTTACGAGCAGTACTTC. It yields the protein CASSVGDSYEQYF. The full variable domain, in which reference TRBV9 and TRBJ2-7 provide the parts outside the CDR3, is DSGVTQTPKHLITATGQRVTLRCSPRSGDLSVYWYQQSLDQGLQFLIQYYNGEERAKGNILERFSAQQFPDLHSELNLSSLELGDSALYFCASSVGDSYEQYFGPGTRLTVT.

The DNA of the CDR3 is TGTGCCAGCAGCTTAGGGCAGAACACTGAAGCTTTCTTT. Translated, it gives CASSLGQNTEAFF. The chain uses TRBV11-2 and TRBJ1-1; D is unclear. Looked up from germline, CDR1 is SGHAT and CDR2 is FQNNGV. CDR3 size: 13 residues. Between the trimmed V and J ends, which lost 1 base and 1 base, there was a span of 4 bases.

Written as DNA, the CDR3 is TGTGCCAGCAGTGAGGGGTTCGGCGGCTCCTACGAGCAGTACTTC. It codes for CASSEGFGGSYEQYF. The J gene is TRBJ2-7, the V gene TRBV25-1; D unclear. V lost 3 bases, J lost 0 bases, and 12 bases lay in between. Germline values: CDR1 MGHDK, CDR2 SYGVNS. CDR3 length: 15 residues.